These T cell receptor beta chains were read from a single sample in a study of blood T cell repertoires in COVID-19. The repertoire was sequenced with immunoSEQ multiplex PCR; TCRdb's copy has only in-frame clones and lacks some. The profile shows approximately 150,000 clones, under 85% of them singletons. Sequencing used peripheral blood. The receptor set was obtained from a man between 65 and 85 years old who had recovered from COVID-19. CDR3s include the opening cysteine and the closing phenylalanine or tryptophan. The order of the fields is V gene, D gene, clone size, J gene, CDR3 DNA, CDR3 protein. D genes are given only for firm matches. Clone size is shown for a subset of rows, as once, few, many or a class of expanded clone.

v_gene: TRBV19; d_gene: NA; abundance: NA; j_gene: TRBJ2-2; CDR3nt: TGTGCCAGTAGTATAGTGAACCAGTACACCGGGGAGCTGTTTTTT; CDR3aa: CASSIVNQYTGELFF
v_gene: TRBV3-1/TRBV3-2; d_gene: NA; abundance: NA; j_gene: TRBJ1-1; CDR3nt: TGTGCCAGCAGCCCCGGGGTGGCCACTGAAGCTTTCTTT; CDR3aa: CASSPGVATEAFF
v_gene: TRBV5-4; d_gene: TRBD1; abundance: NA; j_gene: TRBJ1-6; CDR3nt: TGTGCCAGCAGCCCGTGGACAGGGAGCTCCTATAATTCACCCCTCCACTTT; CDR3aa: CASSPWTGSSYNSPLHF
v_gene: TRBV6-2/TRBV6-3; d_gene: NA; abundance: NA; j_gene: TRBJ1-1; CDR3nt: TGTGCCAGCAGTTATGGCGCGGACACTGAAGCTTTCTTT; CDR3aa: CASSYGADTEAFF
v_gene: TRBV27; d_gene: TRBD1; abundance: NA; j_gene: TRBJ2-7; CDR3nt: TGTGCCAGCAGTTTACCGGGACAGGGGGCCCACGAGCAGTACTTC; CDR3aa: CASSLPGQGAHEQYF
v_gene: TRBV7-9; d_gene: TRBD1; abundance: NA; j_gene: TRBJ2-7; CDR3nt: TGTGCCAGCAGCGTTGACAGGGTTCCCGGCGAGCAGTACTTC; CDR3aa: CASSVDRVPGEQYF
v_gene: TRBV19; d_gene: TRBD1; abundance: few; j_gene: TRBJ1-6; CDR3nt: TGTGCCAGTAGTATACCCGGGACAGCCTCACCCCTCCACTTT; CDR3aa: CASSIPGTASPLHF
v_gene: TRBV29-1; d_gene: TRBD2; abundance: NA; j_gene: TRBJ2-1; CDR3nt: TGCAGCGTGGGGACTAGCGGGAGTTGGGGGAATGAGCAGTTCTTC; CDR3aa: CSVGTSGSWGNEQFF
v_gene: TRBV12-3/TRBV12-4; d_gene: NA; abundance: NA; j_gene: TRBJ1-1; CDR3nt: TGTGCCAGCAGCTCTACTAGAAACACTGAAGCTTTCTTT; CDR3aa: CASSSTRNTEAFF
v_gene: TRBV9; d_gene: TRBD2; abundance: NA; j_gene: TRBJ2-1; CDR3nt: TGTGCCAGCAGCGTCATAAGCGGGAGGGGGTACAATGAGCAGTTCTTC; CDR3aa: CASSVISGRGYNEQFF
v_gene: TRBV4-1; d_gene: TRBD2; abundance: NA; j_gene: TRBJ2-1; CDR3nt: TGCGCCAGCAGCCAAGACGGGCTAGCGGGACCCTACAATGAGCAGTTCTTC; CDR3aa: CASSQDGLAGPYNEQFF
v_gene: TRBV7-8; d_gene: NA; abundance: few; j_gene: TRBJ2-2; CDR3nt: TGTGCCAGCAGCTTAGTAGGTGACTGGGGACAACTAAACACCGGGGAGCTGTTTTTT; CDR3aa: CASSLVGDWGQLNTGELFF
v_gene: TRBV7-3; d_gene: TRBD2; abundance: NA; j_gene: TRBJ2-3; CDR3nt: TGTGCCAGCAGCCTAATACTAGCGGGAAAAGATACGCAGTATTTT; CDR3aa: CASSLILAGKDTQYF
v_gene: TRBV3-1/TRBV3-2; d_gene: NA; abundance: NA; j_gene: TRBJ2-6; CDR3nt: TGTGCCAGCAGTCCGGGCCATACTACTAGCTCTGGGGCCAACGTCCTGACTTTC; CDR3aa: CASSPGHTTSSGANVLTF
v_gene: TRBV28; d_gene: NA; abundance: NA; j_gene: TRBJ2-1; CDR3nt: TGTGCCAGCACCGAGCAGGGGACATCCTCCGGTGAGCAGTTCTTC; CDR3aa: CASTEQGTSSGEQFF
v_gene: TRBV28; d_gene: TRBD1; abundance: NA; j_gene: TRBJ2-7; CDR3nt: TGTGCCAGCAACTCGGGACAGGTATACGAGCAGTACTTC; CDR3aa: CASNSGQVYEQYF
v_gene: TRBV2; d_gene: NA; abundance: NA; j_gene: TRBJ2-3; CDR3nt: TGTGCCAGCAGTGACAGGGGTCTTGGAGATACGCAGTATTTT; CDR3aa: CASSDRGLGDTQYF
v_gene: TRBV4-3; d_gene: NA; abundance: NA; j_gene: TRBJ1-5; CDR3nt: TGCGCCAGCAGCCAAGATGTATCCCAGCCCCAGCATTTT; CDR3aa: CASSQDVSQPQHF
v_gene: TRBV5-4; d_gene: NA; abundance: NA; j_gene: TRBJ2-6; CDR3nt: TGTGCCAGCAGCACCGGGGGATTCTCTGGGGCCAACGTCCTGACTTTC; CDR3aa: CASSTGGFSGANVLTF
v_gene: TRBV7-2; d_gene: NA; abundance: NA; j_gene: TRBJ2-1; CDR3nt: TGTGCCAGCAGCTCCCGGAGCTCCTACAATGAGCAGTTCTTC; CDR3aa: CASSSRSSYNEQFF
v_gene: TRBV4-2; d_gene: TRBD2; abundance: NA; j_gene: TRBJ2-1; CDR3nt: TGTGCCAGCAGCCAAGCCATGGGTAGCGGGGATGAGCAGTTCTTC; CDR3aa: CASSQAMGSGDEQFF
v_gene: TRBV5-1; d_gene: TRBD2; abundance: NA; j_gene: TRBJ2-3; CDR3nt: TGCGCCAGCAGCTTGAGTCGGACTAGCGGCACAGATACGCAGTATTTT; CDR3aa: CASSLSRTSGTDTQYF
v_gene: TRBV6-5; d_gene: TRBD1; abundance: few; j_gene: TRBJ1-3; CDR3nt: TGTGCCAGCACTCCCGGACAGGCCGGAAACACCATATATTTT; CDR3aa: CASTPGQAGNTIYF
v_gene: TRBV5-1; d_gene: NA; abundance: NA; j_gene: TRBJ2-5; CDR3nt: TGCGCCAGCAGCTTGGTCGGGCAAGAGACCCAGTACTTC; CDR3aa: CASSLVGQETQYF
v_gene: TRBV5-6; d_gene: NA; abundance: NA; j_gene: TRBJ1-2; CDR3nt: TGTGCCAGCACCCTATATGAGGGGGAGGGCTACACCTTC; CDR3aa: CASTLYEGEGYTF
v_gene: TRBV30; d_gene: TRBD1; abundance: NA; j_gene: TRBJ2-5; CDR3nt: TGTGCCTGGAGTGTCGACAGGGGCGAGACCCAGTACTTC; CDR3aa: CAWSVDRGETQYF
v_gene: TRBV7-3; d_gene: NA; abundance: NA; j_gene: TRBJ1-2; CDR3nt: TGTGCCAGCAGCTTCCACCGGGACAAAAATAACTATGGCTACACCTTC; CDR3aa: CASSFHRDKNNYGYTF
v_gene: TRBV29-1; d_gene: NA; abundance: NA; j_gene: TRBJ2-1; CDR3nt: TGCAGCGGCCAGTACAATGAGCAGTTCTTC; CDR3aa: CSGQYNEQFF
v_gene: TRBV7-8; d_gene: NA; abundance: NA; j_gene: TRBJ2-5; CDR3nt: TGTGCCAGCAGCTTAGCCGGGTCGGAGACCCAGTACTTC; CDR3aa: CASSLAGSETQYF
v_gene: TRBV7-8; d_gene: NA; abundance: NA; j_gene: TRBJ1-3; CDR3nt: TGTGCCAGCCGGTCAAAGGGGGTAAGCTCTGGAAACACCATATATTTT; CDR3aa: CASRSKGVSSGNTIYF
v_gene: TRBV6-6; d_gene: NA; abundance: NA; j_gene: TRBJ1-1; CDR3nt: TGTGCCAGCATACTCGGGGGGACTGAAGCTTTCTTT; CDR3aa: CASILGGTEAFF
v_gene: TRBV7-9; d_gene: NA; abundance: NA; j_gene: TRBJ1-1; CDR3nt: TGTGCCAGCAGCTCGGGACTCTCTGGCACTGAAGCTTTCTTT; CDR3aa: CASSSGLSGTEAFF
v_gene: TRBV2; d_gene: TRBD1; abundance: NA; j_gene: TRBJ1-3; CDR3nt: TGTGCCAGCAGTGAAGGGACAGGGCGCGGAAACACCATATATTTT; CDR3aa: CASSEGTGRGNTIYF
v_gene: TRBV5-1; d_gene: TRBD1; abundance: NA; j_gene: TRBJ2-5; CDR3nt: TGCGCCAGCAGCCCAGGACAGGGAGGAGTCCAAGAGACCCAGTACTTC; CDR3aa: CASSPGQGGVQETQYF
v_gene: TRBV7-6; d_gene: TRBD2; abundance: NA; j_gene: TRBJ2-3; CDR3nt: TGTGCCAGCAGCTTAGTGCTAGCGGGAGGCACAGATACGCAGTATTTT; CDR3aa: CASSLVLAGGTDTQYF
v_gene: TRBV28; d_gene: TRBD2; abundance: NA; j_gene: TRBJ2-1; CDR3nt: TGTGCCAGCAGCCTGAGCGGGAGGGCCCAAGATGAGCAGTTCTTC; CDR3aa: CASSLSGRAQDEQFF